The rows below give T cell receptor beta chains drawn from one sample of a study of T cell clones after liver transplantation. The protocol was immunoSEQ multiplex PCR, while the TCRdb copy is restricted to in-frame clones and leaves out a portion. The sample has about 120,000 clones, 90% seen once. Here the sequenced sample was CD4+ T cells from blood, taken 12 months after liver transplant. The receptors shown here come from a human patient who received a liver transplant. Some of the T cells might come from the graft donor. Each CDR3 is given with its conserved first and last residue. The D gene is left open where the match is weak. Clone size is shown for a subset of rows, as once, few, many or a class of expanded clone.

j_call | d_call | v_call | clone_size | cdr3_nt | cdr3_aa
TRBJ2-5 | - | TRBV5-1 | - | TGCGCCAGCTCCAGAGTGATGGGGGACCAAGAGACCCAGTACTTC | CASSRVMGDQETQYF
TRBJ1-4 | TRBD1 | TRBV27 | few | TGTGCCAGCAGTTGGGGACAGGGGGCCGGAAAACTGTTTTTT | CASSWGQGAGKLFF
TRBJ2-1 | - | TRBV4-1 | - | TGCGCCAGCAGCCAAGATGGCGGGCTTAATGAGCAGTTCTTC | CASSQDGGLNEQFF
TRBJ2-1 | TRBD2 | TRBV19 | once | TGTGCCAGTAGTACCCCGCCCGGACTAGCGGCAGCCTACAATGAGCAGTTCTTC | CASSTPPGLAAAYNEQFF
TRBJ2-5 | TRBD1 | TRBV18 | - | TGTGCCAGCTCACCAAAGACAGGGGCAGAGACCCAGTACTTC | CASSPKTGAETQYF
TRBJ1-5 | - | TRBV2 | - | TGTGCCAGCAGCACTTTGGGGCTCCGGGGCAATCAGCCCCAGCATTTT | CASSTLGLRGNQPQHF
TRBJ2-7 | - | TRBV29-1 | few | TGCAGCCCCGTGGGGGATATCTCCTACGAGCAGTACTTC | CSPVGDISYEQYF
TRBJ2-7 | TRBD2 | TRBV19 | - | TGTGCCAGTAGTATAGCTGGGACTAGTCGCTACGAGCAGTACTTC | CASSIAGTSRYEQYF
TRBJ1-2 | - | TRBV5-1 | - | TGCGCCAGCAGCTCTGACTCAAACTATGGCTACACCTTC | CASSSDSNYGYTF
TRBJ1-5 | TRBD1 | TRBV6-5 | - | TGTGCCAGCAGGCGCGGGACAGGGGCCAATCAGCCCCAGCATTTT | CASRRGTGANQPQHF
TRBJ2-7 | TRBD2 | TRBV7-2 | - | TGTGCCAGCAGCTCGGGGGGACTAGCGGTTTTACACGAGCAGTACTTC | CASSSGGLAVLHEQYF
TRBJ1-4 | TRBD1 | TRBV18 | few | TGTGCCAGCTCACCGGACAGGGGAAACTCCGCTAATGAAAAACTGTTTTTT | CASSPDRGNSANEKLFF
TRBJ2-5 | - | TRBV30 | - | TGTGCCTGGAGTGTAAAAGAGACCCAGTACTTC | CAWSVKETQYF
TRBJ1-2 | TRBD1 | TRBV7-8 | - | TGTGCCAGCAGCTCGGACAGGGGACCATATGGCTACACCTTC | CASSSDRGPYGYTF
TRBJ1-1 | - | TRBV11-2 | - | TGTGCCAGCAGCTTTTTCAGTAACACTGAAGCTTTCTTT | CASSFFSNTEAFF
TRBJ2-5 | TRBD2 | TRBV15 | - | TGTGCCACCAGCAGAAGGATACTAGCGGGACAAGAGACCCAGTACTTC | CATSRRILAGQETQYF
TRBJ2-7 | TRBD2 | TRBV18 | - | TGTGCCAGCTCACCACCGGGGGGGGCCTACGAGCAGTACTTC | CASSPPGGAYEQYF
TRBJ2-7 | TRBD2 | TRBV7-2 | - | TGTGCCAGCAGCTTCGAGCGGGAGAAGCAGTACTTC | CASSFEREKQYF
TRBJ2-7 | TRBD2 | TRBV28 | - | TGTGCCAGCAGTTGGGGGCGGGGGGACTCCGAGCAGTACTTC | CASSWGRGDSEQYF
TRBJ2-1 | TRBD2 | TRBV18 | - | TGTGCCAGCTCACCACCGGCGGGAGGCCGTTACAATGAGCAGTTCTTC | CASSPPAGGRYNEQFF
TRBJ1-2 | TRBD1 | TRBV7-2 | - | TGTGCCAGCAGCTCAGCAGGGGGAGGACTCTATGGCTACACCTTC | CASSSAGGGLYGYTF
TRBJ1-1 | TRBD1 | TRBV2 | - | TGTGCCAGCAGTGAAGGCGGCGGGGGACAGGCAAACATGAACACTGAAGCTTTCTTT | CASSEGGGGQANMNTEAFF
TRBJ1-1 | - | TRBV18 | - | TGTGCCAGCTCACCACCTGGCTTACTGAACACTGAAGCTTTCTTT | CASSPPGLLNTEAFF
TRBJ2-1 | TRBD2 | TRBV5-1 | once | TGCGCCAGCAGCTTGGCGCCCGGGACTAGCGGAGGGGCTGAGCAGTTCTTC | CASSLAPGTSGGAEQFF
TRBJ2-5 | - | TRBV27 | - | TGTGCCACCTCGAAATCAGGGGTTCGAGAGACCCAGTACTTC | CATSKSGVRETQYF
TRBJ1-1 | - | TRBV7-3 | - | TGTGCCAGCAGCTTATATGGATCGGGGAACACTGAAGCTTTCTTT | CASSLYGSGNTEAFF
TRBJ1-2 | - | TRBV6-4 | once | TGTGCCAGCAGTGAAGAGGAGGGAAGTGGGTACACCTTC | CASSEEEGSGYTF
TRBJ2-1 | - | TRBV5-6 | once | TGTGCCAGCAGCTTGGAGGCGGGAGAGCAGTTCTTC | CASSLEAGEQFF
TRBJ2-7 | TRBD1 | TRBV9 | - | TGTGCCAGCAGCGCTACAGGGGACGGATACGAGCAGTACTTC | CASSATGDGYEQYF
TRBJ2-3 | - | TRBV9 | - | TGTGCCAGCAGCGTTGGCCAGGTCACGGATACGCAGTATTTT | CASSVGQVTDTQYF
TRBJ1-1 | - | TRBV6-4 | - | TGTGCCAGCAGCGTGGGACCGAACACTGAAGCTTTCTTT | CASSVGPNTEAFF
TRBJ2-2 | TRBD1 | TRBV19 | - | TGTGCCACTTCGGACAGGCTCACCGGGGAGCTGTTTTTT | CATSDRLTGELFF
TRBJ2-5 | TRBD2 | TRBV19 | few | TGTGCCAGTAGTATCCAACTAGCGGCTCAAGAGACCCAGTACTTC | CASSIQLAAQETQYF
TRBJ2-1 | TRBD2 | TRBV7-2 | - | TGTGCCAGCAGCGACCCGGGACTAGAGGGGGTTGAGCAGTTCTTC | CASSDPGLEGVEQFF
TRBJ2-3 | - | TRBV18 | - | TGTGCCAGCTCACCTAGCACAGATACGCAGTATTTT | CASSPSTDTQYF
TRBJ2-3 | TRBD2 | TRBV28 | - | TGTGCCAGCATGACTAGCGGGAGGTTATCTAGCACAGATACGCAGTATTTT | CASMTSGRLSSTDTQYF
TRBJ2-5 | - | TRBV9 | - | TGTGCCAGCAGCGTGGACGGGGAGGGGGCCTTCCCTGAGACCCAGTACTTC | CASSVDGEGAFPETQYF
TRBJ2-1 | - | TRBV29-1 | - | TGCAGCGTTGAAGCCCCACCGGGGGATTACAATGAGCAGTTCTTC | CSVEAPPGDYNEQFF
TRBJ2-7 | TRBD1 | TRBV5-1 | - | TGCGCCAGCAGTACTGCCGGGACAGGGAACAAGCAGTACTTC | CASSTAGTGNKQYF
TRBJ2-3 | - | TRBV7-9 | - | TGTGCCAGCAGCTTAGGGGTAGCCAGTGATGTCACAGATACGCAGTATTTT | CASSLGVASDVTDTQYF
TRBJ1-2 | - | TRBV18 | once | TGTGCCAGCTCACGGGGCGGCAGGAGGTCTCTATACGATGGCTACACCTTC | CASSRGGRRSLYDGYTF
TRBJ1-4 | TRBD1 | TRBV11-3 | once | TGTGCCAGCAGCAAGACAGGGTGGAGTGAAAAACTGTTTTTT | CASSKTGWSEKLFF
TRBJ1-5 | - | TRBV7-3 | - | TGTGCCAGCAGCTCCCAGGGAGATCAGCCCCAGCATTTT | CASSSQGDQPQHF
TRBJ2-4 | - | TRBV19 | - | TGTGCCAGTAGTATAAGTTTAATAAGGCGGTACTTC | CASSISLIRRYF
TRBJ1-1 | - | TRBV7-2 | - | TGTGCCAGCAGCTTAGTTCCAGCCATGAACACTGAAGCTTTCTTT | CASSLVPAMNTEAFF
TRBJ2-7 | - | TRBV15 | - | TGTGCCACCAGCATGGGTTTCGACTACGAGCAGTACTTC | CATSMGFDYEQYF
TRBJ1-5 | - | TRBV5-5 | - | TGTGCCAGCAGTGTGGGTGTTATGGGCCGTCAGCCCCAGCATTTT | CASSVGVMGRQPQHF
TRBJ2-3 | TRBD2 | TRBV4-3 | - | TGCGCCAGCAGCCAAGATGCGGGAGGGAGCACAGATACGCAGTATTTT | CASSQDAGGSTDTQYF
TRBJ2-5 | TRBD1 | TRBV5-1 | - | TGCGCCAGCAGCTCAGGGACAGCCTCAGAGACCCAGTACTTC | CASSSGTASETQYF
TRBJ2-7 | - | TRBV21-1 | - | TGTGCCAGCAGCAGGACTAGCGGGTCCTACGAGCAGTACTTC | CASSRTSGSYEQYF
TRBJ2-7 | TRBD1 | TRBV28 | - | TGTGCCAGCAGTATCGGGACAGGGAACTACGAGCAGTACTTC | CASSIGTGNYEQYF
TRBJ2-1 | - | TRBV11-2 | - | TGTGCCAGCGTCCGTTCGGTCGCCTACAATGAGCAGTTCTTC | CASVRSVAYNEQFF
TRBJ2-3 | - | TRBV11-1 | - | TGTGCCAGCAGCTTCAGACCCAACACAGATACGCAGTATTTT | CASSFRPNTDTQYF
TRBJ2-2 | TRBD2 | TRBV19 | once | TGTGCCAGTAGTATAGGGGCTAGCGGGAGCCCAAAAACCGGGGAGCTGTTTTTT | CASSIGASGSPKTGELFF
TRBJ2-7 | TRBD2 | TRBV5-1 | - | TGCGCCAGCAGCTTGCGGACTAGCGGGAGGGGTGAGCAGTACTTC | CASSLRTSGRGEQYF